Listed below are T cell receptor beta chains from one sample, sequenced in a study of shared clonotypes between healthy human individuals. Generated by immunoSEQ multiplex PCR, the TCRdb table keeps only in-frame clones and is missing some. Here the sample spans around 2.5 million clones, approximately 94% being singletons. The material sequenced was naive CD4+ T cells from PBMCs. These TCRs come from a man between 18 and 29 years old in good health. Some clones in this sample may be carry-over from other donors' samples. The CDR3 runs from the conserved cysteine through the conserved F or W. Each record gives: J gene, D gene, V gene, clone size, CDR3 DNA, CDR3 protein. A D gene is named only where the DNA matches it firmly. Clone sizes are given selectively: once, few, many, or a class where the clone is expanded.

j_call: TRBJ2-2
d_call: -
v_call: TRBV28
clone_size: -
cdr3_nt: TGTGCCAGCAGCCCGTCGGGGCTGAACACCGGGGAGCTGTTTTTT
cdr3_aa: CASSPSGLNTGELFF

j_call: TRBJ2-7
d_call: TRBD2
v_call: TRBV4-3
clone_size: -
cdr3_nt: TGCGCCAGCAGCCAAGATTCGGGTCTAGCGGGAGGTCCCTCCTACGAGCAGTACTTC
cdr3_aa: CASSQDSGLAGGPSYEQYF

j_call: TRBJ1-3
d_call: -
v_call: TRBV5-7
clone_size: once
cdr3_nt: TGTGCCAGCACTCAGCAAGCACTCTCTGGAAACACCATATATTTT
cdr3_aa: CASTQQALSGNTIYF

j_call: TRBJ2-1
d_call: TRBD2
v_call: TRBV28
clone_size: -
cdr3_nt: TGTGCCAGCAGCCGACCTGGGACTAGCGGGATTTCGGGGCAGTTCTTC
cdr3_aa: CASSRPGTSGISGQFF

j_call: TRBJ1-2
d_call: -
v_call: TRBV6-1
clone_size: few
cdr3_nt: TGTGCCAGCAAGGCAGGGGTCGACTATGGCTACACCTTC
cdr3_aa: CASKAGVDYGYTF

j_call: TRBJ2-7
d_call: TRBD1
v_call: TRBV2
clone_size: few
cdr3_nt: TGTGCCAGCAGCGGGGACAGCTCCTACGAGCAGTACTTC
cdr3_aa: CASSGDSSYEQYF

j_call: TRBJ2-7
d_call: TRBD1
v_call: TRBV27
clone_size: -
cdr3_nt: TGTGCCAGCACCCCATGGGACAGGGCGTACGAGCAGTACTTC
cdr3_aa: CASTPWDRAYEQYF

j_call: TRBJ1-1
d_call: TRBD1
v_call: TRBV2
clone_size: -
cdr3_nt: TGTGCCACCGGAAGTGACAGGGGGGCTGAAGCTTTCTTT
cdr3_aa: CATGSDRGAEAFF

j_call: TRBJ2-1
d_call: -
v_call: TRBV19
clone_size: -
cdr3_nt: TGTGCCAGTAGTATTTCGCGACGGTCCTACAATGAGCAGTTCTTC
cdr3_aa: CASSISRRSYNEQFF

j_call: TRBJ2-3
d_call: -
v_call: TRBV18
clone_size: -
cdr3_nt: TGTGCCAGCTCGTTGGGAGATACGCAGTATTTT
cdr3_aa: CASSLGDTQYF

j_call: TRBJ2-5
d_call: -
v_call: TRBV5-1
clone_size: once
cdr3_nt: TGCGCCAGCAGCTTATCAGGACTTTCCCAAGAGACCCAGTACTTC
cdr3_aa: CASSLSGLSQETQYF

j_call: TRBJ1-2
d_call: TRBD1
v_call: TRBV5-4
clone_size: -
cdr3_nt: TGTGCCAGCAGCAGGGGGACAGGGCCCAACTATGGCTACACCTTC
cdr3_aa: CASSRGTGPNYGYTF

j_call: TRBJ2-5
d_call: TRBD1
v_call: TRBV10-3
clone_size: -
cdr3_nt: TGTGCCATCAGTGGGGGACAGCAAGAGACCCAGTACTTC
cdr3_aa: CAISGGQQETQYF

j_call: TRBJ2-1
d_call: -
v_call: TRBV5-1
clone_size: -
cdr3_nt: TGCGCCAGCAGCTTGGGGTTTGACAATGAGCAGTTCTTC
cdr3_aa: CASSLGFDNEQFF

j_call: TRBJ2-2
d_call: -
v_call: TRBV18
clone_size: -
cdr3_nt: TGTGCCAGCTCACGCTGGGCGGAAGGCAACACCGGGGAGCTGTTTTTT
cdr3_aa: CASSRWAEGNTGELFF

j_call: TRBJ1-2
d_call: -
v_call: TRBV29-1
clone_size: -
cdr3_nt: TGCAGCGTTGAGCCTCACAGGAAGACAAACTATGGCTACACCTTC
cdr3_aa: CSVEPHRKTNYGYTF

j_call: TRBJ2-1
d_call: TRBD2
v_call: TRBV5-1
clone_size: -
cdr3_nt: TGCGCCAGCAGCCGGCCGGGACTAGCCATTGAGCAGTTCTTC
cdr3_aa: CASSRPGLAIEQFF

j_call: TRBJ2-7
d_call: TRBD2
v_call: TRBV7-2
clone_size: -
cdr3_nt: TGTGCCAGCAGCTTTTCTAGCGGTAACTACGAGCAGTACTTC
cdr3_aa: CASSFSSGNYEQYF

j_call: TRBJ1-3
d_call: TRBD1
v_call: TRBV10-3
clone_size: -
cdr3_nt: TGTGCCACGGCGGGACAGGGAGGACCTTCGGCTGGAAACACCATATATTTT
cdr3_aa: CATAGQGGPSAGNTIYF

j_call: TRBJ2-2
d_call: TRBD1
v_call: TRBV19
clone_size: -
cdr3_nt: TGTGCCAGTAGTATCCCATACAGGGGGCGAGGCGGGGAGCTGTTTTTT
cdr3_aa: CASSIPYRGRGGELFF

j_call: TRBJ2-5
d_call: -
v_call: TRBV5-1
clone_size: -
cdr3_nt: TGCGCCAGCAGCTTCATTCCCCAAGAGACCCAGTACTTC
cdr3_aa: CASSFIPQETQYF

j_call: TRBJ1-1
d_call: -
v_call: TRBV6-1
clone_size: once
cdr3_nt: TGTGCCAGCAGTGAAGCGTTCTGGGGGGGGTTAGGAACTGAAGCTTTCTTT
cdr3_aa: CASSEAFWGGLGTEAFF